What follows is one TCR beta chain and its context. The antigen it recognizes is unknown. An end of the junction does not agree with germline; a read error may underlie this. The CDR1 and CDR2 encoded by the germline V gene (reference sequence) are SEHNR and FQNEAQ. The CDR3 sequence holds 12 residues, the cysteine and phenylalanine included. The only DNA kept is the CDR3, 36 bases in frame from the first base. The meaning of the sample's time point label: newly diagnosed GD, antithyroid drugs for less than 3 months. RNA was extracted from PBMCs in TRIzol for both TCR sequencing and RNA sequencing. The diagnosis of Graves' disease followed American Thyroid Association guidelines. Patients were recruited from an endocrinology department in Xi'an, China. From each patient, about 8.9 milliliters of peripheral blood was collected into an EDTA anticoagulant tube. Ficoll Paque Plus density gradient separation was used to isolate PBMCs, and no additional T cell sorting was done. An Agilent 2100 Bioanalyzer and agarose gel were used to check RNA quality, and a NanoDrop 2000 was used to measure RNA concentration.

This specimen comes from a study of regulatory T cells in long-lasting Graves disease (dated by TCRdb to the early 2020s). Regarding the study in general: Antithyroid drugs had been taken for less than 3 months by newly diagnosed Graves' disease patients. Patients with persistent Graves' disease were compared with patients with newly diagnosed Graves' disease using TCR sequencing and RNA sequencing of peripheral blood. The study was conducted in China and was registered as a clinical trial. A total of about 33 samples underwent TCR sequencing, from roughly 13 patients with persistent Graves' disease and 20 or so patients with newly diagnosed Graves' disease. What the work shows at the level of the full study, not this receptor alone: TRBV28, TRBJ1-2 and TRBJ2-5 were preferentially used in persistent disease, while TRBV20-1 and TRBJ2-1 were favored in newly diagnosed disease. Persistent patients shared more public clonotypes among themselves (around 2,800) than newly diagnosed patients did (about 970). The study examined only peripheral blood because the primary lesion, thyroid tissue, could not be accessed. Compared with newly diagnosed patients, patients with persistent Graves' disease had lower TCR Shannon entropy and fewer highly expanded clones, which suggests clonal expansion. Sequencing and analysis were limited to the TCR beta chain. As a limitation, the authors acknowledged that the small sample size may reduce accuracy.

Receptor amplification or capture employed multiplex PCR. Sequencing relied on an Illumina HiSeq 4000. iRepertoire HTBI primers and Arm-PCR amplification of CDR3 regions were used to construct TCR beta libraries. Gel purification was performed on PCR products prior to sequencing. The study's processing was this. A total of some 65 TRBV and more than twelve TRBJ segments were identified across samples and were used for gene usage analysis of CDR3 amino acid clonotypes. COPE and FqMerger were used to merge filtered high-quality paired reads into contigs. BLAST was used to align contigs to the IMGT TRBV, TRBD and TRBJ reference genes, and CDR3 was defined following IMGT. Highly expanded clones were defined as clonotypes with a frequency above 0.1%. Shannon entropy served as the measure of repertoire diversity, while the Gini coefficient captured V-J evenness. Public clonotypes were defined as clonotypes shared by more than one individual. The public sequencing data were trimmed at Q25 with fastp and processed into clonotypes with MiXCR by TCRdb, which kept only in-frame beta chains. Here each entry gathers all rows of one CDR3 protein and keeps the most common genes and DNA. These V and J calls are TCRdb output, not the study's own analysis. The sample data list 620,000 or so distinct CDR3 sequences, and roughly 15% of these were observed just once. The ten largest clones take up around a sixth of the sample.

Separately, the same data were catalogued under a study of T cells in Graves' hyperthyroidism and ophthalmopathy. Per the second study: A patient counted as having stable Graves' hyperthyroidism if no progression to ophthalmopathy occurred over 18 months of follow-up. The hyperthyroidism patients were between 18 and 65 years old and newly diagnosed, with a disease duration of less than 2 months. The study excluded patients with uncontrolled infections, other autoimmune diseases, pregnancy or lactation. Diagnoses relied on clinical symptoms, serum thyroxine and TRAb, thyroid ultrasound and orbital computed tomography. The TCR CDR3 was subjected to a first round of RT-PCR using the HTBI primer set and the Qiagen OneStep RT-PCR kit. Most expanded thyroid clonotypes (frequency above 0.001) were also detected in blood, a finding suggesting that blood repertoires may reflect thyroid immune responses. In cross-validation, a model built on a 13 V-J signature told ophthalmopathy apart from stable hyperthyroidism with approximately 90% sensitivity and 81% to 82% specificity, and in testing the same model reached 80%/75%. In validation, progression to ophthalmopathy was predicted by the model with more than 65% sensitivity and nearly 75% specificity, a median of approximately 6.5 months before onset. A discovery cohort of fewer than 110 patients, approximately 45 with Graves' ophthalmopathy and fewer than 65 with stable Graves' hyperthyroidism, was used to find distinguishing TCR V-J signatures. An independent validation cohort of 18 to 20 hyperthyroidism patients and approximately 15 patients who later progressed to ophthalmopathy tested prospective prediction of ophthalmopathy. The 75 to 100 discovery patients were divided at random into training and test sets in a 7:3 ratio. In addition, the study compared T-cell repertoires in thyroid tissue and in blood from several Graves' hyperthyroidism patients. Following sampling, methimazole starting at 30 mg daily was given to hyperthyroidism patients, and high-dose intravenous methylprednisolone was given to ophthalmopathy patients. Libraries were constructed in a second round of multiplex PCR, after which size selection and purification were carried out. Paired-end sequencing of the libraries was performed with 100 bp reads on an Illumina HiSeq2000. SOAPnuke was used to process the raw data, with reads discarded if the reads contained adapters or uncalled bases, had a mean Phred below 15, or lacked an exact constant-primer or identifier match. COPE v1.2.5 was used to merge the high-quality paired reads, and each unique nucleotide sequence was defined as a clonotype. MiTCR v1.1 was used to align the clonotypes against IMGT TRBV, TRBD and TRBJ reference segments. Analysis was restricted to V-J combinations with a frequency above 0.0001, which covered roughly 99% of repertoires. A TCS score was defined as the ratio between F50 (clonal expansion) and ExV (chaos), using BLOSUM62-based TCRdist between CDR3 peptides within each V-J. Welch's t-statistics and random forest reduced 500 to 550 V-J features to 13, which were used in a naive Bayes classifier (R e1071). Sample size was not statistically predetermined, and blinding of investigators to group allocation was not performed. According to the paper, TCR Vbeta CDR3 sequencing was carried out on over 130 peripheral blood samples, which came from fewer than 50 ophthalmopathy, under 80 hyperthyroidism and approximately 17 progressor patients.

The sequence is built from TRBV7-9 and TRBJ2-7, with the D segment possibly TRBD1 or TRBD2, each aligning over 5 bases. The source was peripheral blood mononuclear cells (PBMCs), collected at new diagnosis, from a patient treated with antithyroid drugs. The TCR comes from a woman in her 30s with Graves disease. Donor details come from another sample of the same person, matched by shared clones. The nucleotides are TGTGCCAGCGGGGACCGCACCTACGAGCGGTACTTC. This is translated as CASGDRTYERYF.